This entry lists 25 T cell receptor beta chains sequenced from one sample in a study of a mutant IDH1 vaccine in newly diagnosed glioma. Antigens of these TCRs are unknown. Time point given: week 5, during vaccination. Vaccination used 300 ug of mutant IDH1 20-mer peptide per dose, with topical imiquimod. The assay was immunoSEQ multiplex PCR, and TCRdb's table has in-frame clones only and misses some. This table has about 30,000 clones, around 90% appearing once. The sequencing here drew on peripheral blood mononuclear cells (PBMCs), taken from a glioma patient whose treatment included an IDH1 peptide vaccine. Receptors originate from a woman aged 40 to 50 with glioma. Some clones in this sample may be carry-over from other donors' samples.

V gene TRBV27 combines with J gene TRBJ2-7; D is undetermined. Germline loops: CDR1 MNHEY, CDR2 SMNVEV (reference sequence). Trimming left V 3 bases short and J 1 base short, with 10 bases between. The CDR3 spans 14 residues. The CDR3 DNA reads TGTGCCAGCAGTTTTACTGGCAAATCCTACGAGCAGTACTTC. It encodes CASSFTGKSYEQYF.

This sequence joins TRBV7-8 and TRBJ2-7, with 10 bases aligning to TRBD2. CDR3 size: 15 residues. The germline V gene has CDR1 SGHVS and CDR2 FQNEAQ. Trimming at V came to 0 bases and at J to 3 bases, leaving 2 bases not matched to a gene. The CDR3 nucleotides are TGTGCCAGCAGCTTAGCCCTAGCGGGAGACTACGAGCAGTACTTC. It encodes CASSLALAGDYEQYF.

The V gene is TRBV6-5, the J gene TRBJ2-7; D unclear. Trimming left V 7 bases short and J 4 bases short, with 8 bases between. The V gene's germline CDR1 is MNHEY and CDR2 SVGAGI. There are 11 residues in the CDR3. This chain's CDR3 is CASKYDYEQYF. CDR3 nucleotides: TGTGCCAGCAAGTATGATTACGAGCAGTACTTC.

This clone was detected a few times. The chain carries TRBV19 and TRBJ2-2; D unclear. In germline, CDR1 is LNHDA, CDR2 SQIVND (reference sequence). The CDR3 loop spans 16 amino acids. V was pared by 4 bases and J by 6 bases, with 18 bases between. CDR3 region: CASSTTLVETAGELFF. As DNA, the CDR3 is TGTGCCAGTAGTACAACCCTAGTGGAGACGGCCGGGGAGCTGTTTTTT. Full variable domain (remainder filled in from reference TRBV19 and TRBJ2-2): DGGITQSPKYLFRKEGQNVTLSCEQNLNHDAMYWYRQDPGQGLRLIYYSQIVNDFQKGDIAEGYSVSREKKESFPLTVTSAQKNPTAFYLCASSTTLVETAGELFFGEGSRLTVL.

This clone came up once. V and J are TRBV28 and TRBJ2-5, with D perhaps assigned TRBD1 or TRBD2 (5 bases each). Looked up from germline, CDR1 is MDHEN and CDR2 is SYDVKM. The CDR3 covers 14 residues. V lost 3 bases to trimming and J lost 4 bases, with 12 bases between them. The CDR3 loop is CASSFQGRGETQYF. The DNA for the CDR3 is TGTGCCAGCAGTTTCCAGGGCCGGGGAGAGACCCAGTACTTC. Using reference TRBV28 and TRBJ2-5 for the parts outside the CDR3, the full variable domain is DVKVTQSSRYLVKRTGEKVFLECVQDMDHENMFWYRQDPGLGLRLIYFSYDVKMKEKGDIPEGYSVSREKKERFSLILESASTNQTSMYLCASSFQGRGETQYFGPGTRLLVL.

This sequence joins TRBV18 and TRBJ1-1, with D possibly matching TRBD1 (5 bases). CDR1 and CDR2 from the germline V gene are KGHSH and LQKENI. CDR3 length: 16 amino acids. V gave up 3 bases and J gave up 2 bases, with 16 bases separating them. In nucleotides, the CDR3 is TGTGCCAGCTCACCGGACGTGGGGCGCAAAAACACTGAAGCTTTCTTT. The encoded protein is CASSPDVGRKNTEAFF.

The chain links TRBV6-6 to TRBJ2-7; D ambiguous. CDR1 and CDR2 from the germline V gene are MNHNY and SVGAGI (reference sequence). The CDR3 covers 13 residues. Deletions cut 6 bases from V and 0 bases from J, with 9 bases between. The CDR3 spells CASSPGLSYEQYF. The CDR3 nucleotides are TGTGCCAGCAGCCCCGGCCTCTCCTACGAGCAGTACTTC.

This clone turned up a few times. This chain connects TRBV9 to TRBJ1-1, with a tentative D call TRBD1 (6 bases). V shed 0 bases and J shed 1 base, with 13 bases lying between them. The germline gives CDR1 SGDLS, CDR2 YYNGEE. The CDR3 length is 16 residues. The CDR3 DNA reads TGTGCCAGCAGCGTAGCTGCCTGGGGGCCGAACACTGAAGCTTTCTTT. Its translation is CASSVAAWGPNTEAFF.

This sequence joins TRBV6-4 and TRBJ2-5, with D possibly TRBD2 on 6 matching bases. The end of the DNA is better explained by TRBJ2-7, so the J call may be wrong. The length of the CDR3 is 13 residues. Per the germline V gene, CDR1 is MRHNA and CDR2 is SNTAGT. The DNA for the CDR3 is TGTGCCAGACCGGGACTGACAACCTACGAGCAGTACTTC. Translating gives CARPGLTTYEQYF.

The chain carries TRBV20-1 and TRBJ1-1, with D uncertain. Trimming took off 4 bases at V and 6 bases at J, with 0 bases between the two ends. CDR1 and CDR2 (germline): DFQATT, SNEGSKA (reference sequence). CDR3 length: 8 residues. The CDR3 region is CSATEAFF. In DNA form, the CDR3 reads TGCAGTGCTACTGAAGCTTTCTTT.

The sample holds a few counts of this clone. The V gene is TRBV10-3, the J gene TRBJ2-7; 8 bases are shared with TRBD1. J lost 2 bases, V lost 11 bases, and 8 bases had no gene match. The CDR3 is 13 residues long. Looked up from germline, CDR1 is ENHRY and CDR2 is SYGVKD. The CDR3 sequence: CAGRTGLTYEQYF. CDR3 nucleotides: TGTGCCGGCAGGACAGGGTTGACCTACGAGCAGTACTTC.

The chain recombines TRBV7-2 with TRBJ2-6; 7 bases agree with TRBD2. Per the germline V gene, CDR1 is SGHTA and CDR2 is FQGNSA. Trimming at V came to 8 bases and at J to 2 bases, leaving 3 bases not matched to a gene. The CDR3 is 14 amino acids. This chain's CDR3 is CASGGRAGANVLTF. Written as DNA, the CDR3 is TGTGCCAGCGGGGGGAGGGCTGGGGCCAACGTCCTGACTTTC. The whole variable domain, filled in from reference TRBV7-2 and TRBJ2-6, reads GAGVSQSPSNKVTEKGKDVELRCDPISGHTALYWYRQSLGQGLEFLIYFQGNSAPDKSGLPSDRFSAERTGGSVSTLTIQRTQQEDSAVYLCASGGRAGANVLTFGAGSRLTVL.

This CDR3 reads CASRVGGPELPQHF. The CDR3 DNA sequence: TGTGCCAGCAGGGTGGGGGGGCCCGAGCTGCCCCAGCATTTT. The V and J genes are TRBV28 and TRBJ1-5; D may be TRBD1 (6 bases). Germline V gene lookup returns CDR1 MDHEN and CDR2 SYDVKM. The CDR3 extends over 14 amino acids. The germline V and J ends were trimmed by 6 bases and 9 bases, with 18 bases remaining between them.

The rearrangement links TRBV5-4 to TRBJ2-7, with 9 bases aligning to TRBD1. The germline V gene has CDR1 SGHNT and CDR2 YYREEE (reference sequence). The V gene end was trimmed by 0 bases and the J gene end by 2 bases; junction bases not matched to a gene: 0. CDR3 length equals 14 residues. In DNA, the CDR3 is TGTGCCAGCAGCTTGGGACAGGGGGCCTACGAGCAGTACTTC. The encoded protein is CASSLGQGAYEQYF.

The rearrangement links TRBV28 to TRBJ2-7; 11 nucleotides align to TRBD2. Germline V gene data show CDR1 as MDHEN and CDR2 as SYDVKM. After removal of 6 bases from V and 4 bases from J, the junction contained 5 bases not matched to a gene. The CDR3 runs to 14 residues. CDR3 residues: CASRSTSGVYEQYF. For the CDR3, the DNA is TGTGCCAGCAGGTCGACTAGCGGGGTGTACGAGCAGTACTTC.

This rearrangement joins TRBV28 to TRBJ2-7; 7 nucleotides line up with TRBD2. Losses at the gene ends were 6 bases for V and 0 bases for J; bases not matched to a gene: 8. Germline-derived CDR1 and CDR2 are MDHEN and SYDVKM. The CDR3 covers 15 residues. The CDR3 here is CASSLGGENSYEQYF. CDR3 DNA: TGTGCCAGCAGCCTGGGGGGGGAAAACTCCTACGAGCAGTACTTC.

J is TRBJ2-7 and V is TRBV6-6, with TRBD2 matching over 7 bases. The junction had 8 bases not matched to a gene; V was cut back by 6 bases and J by 0 bases. Per the germline V gene, CDR1 is MNHNY and CDR2 is SVGAGI (reference sequence). The CDR3 runs 15 residues. DNA for the CDR3: TGTGCCAGCAGACTTGGGGGGGAGAGCTCCTACGAGCAGTACTTC. Encoded protein: CASRLGGESSYEQYF.

CDR3 coding DNA: TGTGCCAGGCCTAAGACTAATGAAAAACTGTTTTTT. Amino acid sequence: CARPKTNEKLFF. This chain connects TRBV6-4 to TRBJ1-4; D unclear. The germline V gene has CDR1 MRHNA and CDR2 SNTAGT. V lost 9 bases and J 2 bases, leaving 7 bases between the germline ends. The CDR3 is made up of 12 amino acids.

The rearrangement uses TRBV5-4 and TRBJ2-1, with D possibly being TRBD1 (6 bases). V lost 6 bases, J lost 2 bases, and 12 bases lay in between. The CDR3 has 14 amino acids. Germline lookup yields CDR1 SGHNT and CDR2 YYREEE (reference sequence). The CDR3 loop reads CASNLGGPYNEQFF. In DNA form, the CDR3 reads TGTGCCAGCAACTTAGGGGGTCCCTACAATGAGCAGTTCTTC. Using reference TRBV5-4 and TRBJ2-1 for the parts outside the CDR3, the full variable domain is ETGVTQSPTHLIKTRGQQVTLRCSSQSGHNTVSWYQQALGQGPQFIFQYYREEENGRGNFPPRFSGLQFPNYSSELNVNALELDDSALYLCASNLGGPYNEQFFGPGTRLTVL.

This chain joins TRBV7-2 and TRBJ2-7; D might be TRBD1 (6 bases). Trimming left V 1 base short and J 6 bases short, with 13 bases between. This CDR3 region has 14 residues. Germline V gives CDR1 SGHTA, CDR2 FQGNSA. The CDR3 DNA reads TGTGCCAGCAGCTTAGTGGGGGCCCTTTTCGAGCAGTACTTC. This sequence encodes CASSLVGALFEQYF.

This chain uses TRBV7-8 with TRBJ2-7, with 7 nucleotides matching TRBD1. The CDR3 runs 13 residues. Germline V CDR1 and CDR2: SGHVS, FQNEAQ. V gave up 5 bases and J gave up 2 bases; unmatched junction bases: 3. CDR3 in amino acids: CASSPTGAYEQYF. CDR3 DNA sequence: TGTGCCAGCAGCCCTACAGGGGCCTACGAGCAGTACTTC.

This rearrangement joins TRBV4-1 to TRBJ2-7; D might be TRBD1 (6 bases). The CDR3 consists of 15 residues. Germline-derived CDR1 and CDR2 are MGHRA and YSYEKL. Deletions cut 1 base from V and 1 base from J, with 11 bases between. The CDR3 loop is CASSQAIDRSYEQYF. DNA of the CDR3: TGCGCCAGCAGCCAAGCAATCGACAGGTCCTACGAGCAGTACTTC.

This clone was counted a few times. The chain carries TRBV10-3 and TRBJ2-2; no reliable D call. V gave up 10 bases and J gave up 3 bases, with 6 bases separating them. Germline values: CDR1 ENHRY, CDR2 SYGVKD. This CDR3 contains 11 residues. The CDR3 region is CATMDTGELFF. The DNA of the CDR3 is TGTGCCACGATGGACACCGGGGAGCTGTTTTTT.

The chain joins TRBV9 to TRBJ2-2; D is uncertain. Germline CDR1 reads SGDLS; CDR2 reads YYNGEE. V gave up 5 bases and J gave up 5 bases, with 10 bases separating them. The CDR3 is made up of 13 amino acids. Written as DNA, the CDR3 is TGTGCCAGCAGGCCCAGTGGGACCGGGGAGCTGTTTTTT. As protein: CASRPSGTGELFF.

In its sample, this clone was seen once. The V call is TRBV5-1, the J call TRBJ2-7, with 11 bases fitting TRBD1. CDR1 is SGHRS, CDR2 YFSETQ, per germline. The CDR3 loop spans 14 amino acids. V gave up 2 bases and J gave up 3 bases; unmatched junction bases: 1. CDR3 sequence: CASSFGTGGYEQYF. CDR3 coding DNA: TGCGCCAGCAGCTTCGGGACAGGGGGCTACGAGCAGTACTTC.